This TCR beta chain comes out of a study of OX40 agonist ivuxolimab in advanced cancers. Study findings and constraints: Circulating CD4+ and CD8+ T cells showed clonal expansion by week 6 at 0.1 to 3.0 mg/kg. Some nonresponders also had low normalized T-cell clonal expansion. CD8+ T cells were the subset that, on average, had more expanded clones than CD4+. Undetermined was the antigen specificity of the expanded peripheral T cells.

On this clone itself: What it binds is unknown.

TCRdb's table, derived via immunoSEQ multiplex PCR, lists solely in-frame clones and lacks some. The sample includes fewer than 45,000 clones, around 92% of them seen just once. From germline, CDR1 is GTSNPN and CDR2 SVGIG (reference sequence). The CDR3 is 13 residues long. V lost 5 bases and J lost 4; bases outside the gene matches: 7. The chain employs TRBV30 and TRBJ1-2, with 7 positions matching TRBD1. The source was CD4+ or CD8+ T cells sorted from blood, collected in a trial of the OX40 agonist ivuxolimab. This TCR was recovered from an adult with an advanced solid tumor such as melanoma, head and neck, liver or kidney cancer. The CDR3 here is CAWGGQLGYGYTF. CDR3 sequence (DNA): TGTGCCTGGGGGGGACAGCTTGGCTATGGCTACACCTTC.